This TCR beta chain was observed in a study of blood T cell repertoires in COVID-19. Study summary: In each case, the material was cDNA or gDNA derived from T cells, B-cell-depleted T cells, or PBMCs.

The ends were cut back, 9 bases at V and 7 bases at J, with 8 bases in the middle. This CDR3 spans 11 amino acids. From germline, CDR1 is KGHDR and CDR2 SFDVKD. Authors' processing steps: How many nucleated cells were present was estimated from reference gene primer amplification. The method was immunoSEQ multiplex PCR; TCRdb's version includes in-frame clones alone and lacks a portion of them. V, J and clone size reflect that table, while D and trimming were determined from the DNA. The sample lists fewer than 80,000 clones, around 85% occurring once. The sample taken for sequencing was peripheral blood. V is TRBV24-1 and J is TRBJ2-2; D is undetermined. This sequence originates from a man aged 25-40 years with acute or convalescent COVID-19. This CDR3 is CATGWSGELFF. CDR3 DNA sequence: TGTGCCACCGGGTGGAGCGGGGAGCTGTTTTTT.